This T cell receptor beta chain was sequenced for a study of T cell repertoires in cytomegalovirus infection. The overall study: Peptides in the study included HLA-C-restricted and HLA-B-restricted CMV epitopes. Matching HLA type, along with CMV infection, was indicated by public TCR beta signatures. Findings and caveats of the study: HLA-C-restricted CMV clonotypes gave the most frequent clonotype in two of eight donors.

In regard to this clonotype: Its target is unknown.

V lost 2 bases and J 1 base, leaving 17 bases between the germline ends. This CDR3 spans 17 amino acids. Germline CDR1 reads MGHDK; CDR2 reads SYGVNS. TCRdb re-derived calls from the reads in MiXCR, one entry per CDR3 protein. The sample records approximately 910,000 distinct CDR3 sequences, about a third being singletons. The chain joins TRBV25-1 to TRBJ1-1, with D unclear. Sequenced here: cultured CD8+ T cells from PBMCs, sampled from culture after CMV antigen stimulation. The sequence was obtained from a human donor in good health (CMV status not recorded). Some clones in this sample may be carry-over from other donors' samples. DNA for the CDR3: TGTGCCAGCAGTGAAATGGTATGGGAGGGTCCGAACACTGAAGCTTTCTTT. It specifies CASSEMVWEGPNTEAFF.